This TCR beta chain was obtained from a study of regulatory T cells in long-lasting Graves disease. This clonotype has a handful of counts. TCR beta libraries were built with iRepertoire HTBI primers and Arm-PCR of CDR3 regions. MiXCR, run by TCRdb on the multiplex PCR reads, gives a single entry per CDR3 protein. The sample lists almost 350,000 distinct CDR3 sequences, roughly a fifth occurring once. Stated time point: persistent/refractory GD, antithyroid drugs over 5 years with positive TRAb. PBMC RNA was the source of the TCR library. Sequencing used peripheral blood mononuclear cells (PBMCs), obtained when the disease was refractory, from a patient treated with antithyroid drugs. The receptor was derived from a female donor with Graves disease.

This CDR3 is CASSFRAGGSTGELFF. CDR3 bases: TGTGCCAGCAGTTTCCGGGCGGGGGGGAGCACCGGGGAGCTGTTTTTT. The rearrangement joins TRBV12-3 or TRBV12-4 to TRBJ2-2; 9 positions agree with TRBD2. V lost 3 bases, J lost 4 bases, and 6 bases stayed unmatched. The length of the CDR3 is 16 residues.